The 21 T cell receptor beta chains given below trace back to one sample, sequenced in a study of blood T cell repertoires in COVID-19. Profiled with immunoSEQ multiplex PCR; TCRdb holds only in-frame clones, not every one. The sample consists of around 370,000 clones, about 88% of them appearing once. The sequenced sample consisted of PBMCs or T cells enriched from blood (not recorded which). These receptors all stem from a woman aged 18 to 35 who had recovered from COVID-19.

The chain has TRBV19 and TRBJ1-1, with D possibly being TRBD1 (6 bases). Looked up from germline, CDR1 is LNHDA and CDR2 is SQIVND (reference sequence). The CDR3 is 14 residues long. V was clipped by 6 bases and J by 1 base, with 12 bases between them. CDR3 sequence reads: CASRGDRSNTEAFF. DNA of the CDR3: TGTGCCAGTAGAGGCGACAGGTCGAACACTGAAGCTTTCTTT.

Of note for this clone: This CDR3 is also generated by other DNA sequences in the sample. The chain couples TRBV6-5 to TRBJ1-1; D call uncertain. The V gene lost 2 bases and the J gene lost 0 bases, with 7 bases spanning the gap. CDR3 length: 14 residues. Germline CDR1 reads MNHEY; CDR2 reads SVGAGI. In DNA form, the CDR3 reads TGTGCCAGCAGTTACCGGGGATTGAACACTGAAGCTTTCTTT. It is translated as CASSYRGLNTEAFF.

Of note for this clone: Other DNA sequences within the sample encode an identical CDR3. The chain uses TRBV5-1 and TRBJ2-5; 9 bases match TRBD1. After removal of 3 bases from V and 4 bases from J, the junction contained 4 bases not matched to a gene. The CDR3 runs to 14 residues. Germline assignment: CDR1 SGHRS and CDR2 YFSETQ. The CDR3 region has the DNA TGCGCCAGCAGCTCACAGGGACAGGGAGAGACCCAGTACTTC. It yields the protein CASSSQGQGETQYF.

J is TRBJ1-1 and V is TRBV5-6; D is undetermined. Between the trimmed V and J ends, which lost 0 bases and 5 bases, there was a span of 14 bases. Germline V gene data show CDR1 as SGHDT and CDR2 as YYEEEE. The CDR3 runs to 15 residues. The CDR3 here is CASSLELRRKTEAFF. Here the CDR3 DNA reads TGTGCCAGCAGCTTGGAGCTCAGGAGGAAGACTGAAGCTTTCTTT.

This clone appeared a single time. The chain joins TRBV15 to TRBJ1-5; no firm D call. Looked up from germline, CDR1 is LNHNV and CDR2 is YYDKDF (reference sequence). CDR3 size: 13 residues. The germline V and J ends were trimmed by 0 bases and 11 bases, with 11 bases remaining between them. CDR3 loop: CATSRDRITAQHF. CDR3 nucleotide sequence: TGTGCCACCAGCAGAGACCGTATAACTGCCCAGCATTTT.

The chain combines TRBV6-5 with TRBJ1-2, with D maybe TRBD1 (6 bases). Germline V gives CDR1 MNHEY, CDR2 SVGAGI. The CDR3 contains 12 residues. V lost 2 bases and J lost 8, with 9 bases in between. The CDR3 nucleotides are TGTGCCAGCAGTTACAGGGGGAGAGGCTACACCTTC. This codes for CASSYRGRGYTF.

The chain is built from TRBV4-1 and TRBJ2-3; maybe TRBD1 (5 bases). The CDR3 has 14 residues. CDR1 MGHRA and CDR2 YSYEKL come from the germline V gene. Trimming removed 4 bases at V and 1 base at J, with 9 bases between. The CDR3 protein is CASSLRVGTDTQYF. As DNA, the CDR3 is TGCGCCAGCAGCCTCAGGGTTGGCACAGATACGCAGTATTTT.

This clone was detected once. In DNA, the CDR3 is TGTGCCAGCAGCTACAACAGGGGGCTCAATGAGCAGTTCTTC. It specifies CASSYNRGLNEQFF. The chain employs TRBV7-2 and TRBJ2-1; 9 nucleotides align to TRBD1. Looked up from germline, CDR1 is SGHTA and CDR2 is FQGNSA. CDR3 length: 14 residues. The V and J ends lost 4 bases and 6 bases, in that order; junction bases with no gene match: 4.

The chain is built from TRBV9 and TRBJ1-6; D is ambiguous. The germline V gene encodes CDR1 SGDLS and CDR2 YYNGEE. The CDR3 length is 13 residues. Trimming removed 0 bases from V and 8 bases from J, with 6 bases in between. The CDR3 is CASSVATDSPLHF. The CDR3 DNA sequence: TGTGCCAGCAGCGTAGCTACAGATTCACCCCTCCACTTT.

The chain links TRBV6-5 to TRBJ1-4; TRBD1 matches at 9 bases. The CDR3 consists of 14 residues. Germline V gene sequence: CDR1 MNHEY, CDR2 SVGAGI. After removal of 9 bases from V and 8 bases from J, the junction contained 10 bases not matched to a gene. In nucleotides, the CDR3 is TGTGCCAGTGGCGACGGGACAGGGCGCGAAAAACTGTTTTTT. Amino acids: CASGDGTGREKLFF.

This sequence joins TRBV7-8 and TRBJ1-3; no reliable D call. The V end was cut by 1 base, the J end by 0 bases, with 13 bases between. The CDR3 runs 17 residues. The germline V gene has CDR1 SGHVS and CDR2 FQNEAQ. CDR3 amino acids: CASSLGRGGPSGNTIYF. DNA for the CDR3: TGTGCCAGCAGCTTAGGCCGGGGAGGGCCCTCTGGAAACACCATATATTTT.

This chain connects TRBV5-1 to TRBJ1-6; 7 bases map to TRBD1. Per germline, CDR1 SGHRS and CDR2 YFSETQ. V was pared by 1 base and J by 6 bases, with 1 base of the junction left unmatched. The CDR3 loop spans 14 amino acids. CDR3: CASSLRGPNSPLHF. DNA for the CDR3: TGCGCCAGCAGCTTGAGGGGGCCTAATTCACCCCTCCACTTT.

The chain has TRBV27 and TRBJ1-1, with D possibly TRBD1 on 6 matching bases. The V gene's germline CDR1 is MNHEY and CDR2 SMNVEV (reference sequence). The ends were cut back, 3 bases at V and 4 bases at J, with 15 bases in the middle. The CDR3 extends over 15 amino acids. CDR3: CASSFQWGLSTEAFF. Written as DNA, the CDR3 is TGTGCCAGCAGTTTCCAGTGGGGGCTCAGCACTGAAGCTTTCTTT.

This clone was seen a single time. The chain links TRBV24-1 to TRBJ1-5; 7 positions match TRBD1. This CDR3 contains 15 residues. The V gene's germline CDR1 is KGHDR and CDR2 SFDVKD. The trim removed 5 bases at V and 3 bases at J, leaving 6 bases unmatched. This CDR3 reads CATSGGTGDNQPQHF. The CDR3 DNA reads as TGTGCCACCAGTGGGGGTACAGGGGACAATCAGCCCCAGCATTTT.

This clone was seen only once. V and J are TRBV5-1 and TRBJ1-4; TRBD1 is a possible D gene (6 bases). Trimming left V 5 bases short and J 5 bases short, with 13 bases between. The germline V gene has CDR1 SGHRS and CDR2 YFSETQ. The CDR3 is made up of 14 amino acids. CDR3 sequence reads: CASSMGGRNEKLFF. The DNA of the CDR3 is TGCGCCAGCAGTATGGGGGGGCGGAATGAAAAACTGTTTTTT.

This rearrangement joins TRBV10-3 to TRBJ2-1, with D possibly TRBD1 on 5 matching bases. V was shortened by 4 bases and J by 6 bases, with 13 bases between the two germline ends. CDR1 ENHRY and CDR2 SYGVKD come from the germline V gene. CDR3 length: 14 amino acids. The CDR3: CAISVGAIGNEQFF. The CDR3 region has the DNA TGTGCCATCAGTGTAGGGGCAATCGGCAATGAGCAGTTCTTC.

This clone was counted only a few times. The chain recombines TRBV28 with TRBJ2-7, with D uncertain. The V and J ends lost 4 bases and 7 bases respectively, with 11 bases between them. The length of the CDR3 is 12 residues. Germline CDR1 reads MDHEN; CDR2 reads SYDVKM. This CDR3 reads CASSSPLREQYF. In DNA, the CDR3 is TGTGCCAGCAGTTCCCCCCTACGGGAGCAGTACTTC.

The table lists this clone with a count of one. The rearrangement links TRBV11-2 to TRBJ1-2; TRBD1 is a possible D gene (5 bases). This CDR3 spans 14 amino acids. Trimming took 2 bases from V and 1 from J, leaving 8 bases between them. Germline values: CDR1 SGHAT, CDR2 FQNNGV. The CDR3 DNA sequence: TGTGCCAGCAGCTTAACTGACAGTAACTATGGCTACACCTTC. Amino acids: CASSLTDSNYGYTF. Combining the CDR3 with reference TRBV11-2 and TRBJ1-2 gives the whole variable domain EAGVAQSPRYKIIEKRQSVAFWCNPISGHATLYWYQQILGQGPKLLIQFQNNGVVDDSQLPKDRFSAERLKGVDSTLKIQPAKLEDSAVYLCASSLTDSNYGYTFGSGTRLTVV.

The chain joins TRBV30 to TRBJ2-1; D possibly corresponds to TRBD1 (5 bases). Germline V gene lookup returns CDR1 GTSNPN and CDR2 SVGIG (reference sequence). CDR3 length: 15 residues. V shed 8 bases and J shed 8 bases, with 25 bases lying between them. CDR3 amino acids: CARTYDTGAGDEQFF. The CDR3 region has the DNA TGTGCCAGAACCTACGACACTGGGGCTGGCGATGAGCAGTTCTTC.

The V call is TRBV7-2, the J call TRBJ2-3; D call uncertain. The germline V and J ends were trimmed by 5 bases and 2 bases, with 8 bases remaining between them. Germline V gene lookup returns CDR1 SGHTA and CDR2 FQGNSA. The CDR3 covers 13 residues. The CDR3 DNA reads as TGTGCCAGCAGCACCACTTACACAGATACGCAGTATTTT. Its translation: CASSTTYTDTQYF.

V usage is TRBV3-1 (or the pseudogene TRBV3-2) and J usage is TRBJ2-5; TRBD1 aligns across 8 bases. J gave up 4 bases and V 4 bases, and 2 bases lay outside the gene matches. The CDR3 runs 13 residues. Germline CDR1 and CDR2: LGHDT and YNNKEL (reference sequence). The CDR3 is CASSPQGAETQYF. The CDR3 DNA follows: TGTGCCAGCAGCCCTCAGGGGGCAGAGACCCAGTACTTC.